This T cell receptor (beta chain) was identified in a study of shared clonotypes between healthy human individuals. Sequenced by immunoSEQ multiplex PCR; TCRdb stores in-frame clones only, minus some. The profile shows a few million clones, roughly nine tenths of them singletons. This clone was recorded only once. Other nucleotide sequences from this sample produce the same CDR3. V dropped 5 bases and J dropped 4; count of bases not matched to a gene: 4. The CDR3 loop spans 14 amino acids. Germline lookup yields CDR1 SGHTA and CDR2 FQGNSA. The sample was naive CD4+ T cells sorted from blood. The subset denotes: CD45RA+ positively selected. J is TRBJ2-7 and V is TRBV7-2, with TRBD2 identical over 11 bases. This receptor was taken from a man between 18 and 29 years old in good health. Here the CDR3 DNA reads TGTGCCAGCAGCACCACTAGCGGGAGTTACGAGCAGTACTTC. This encodes CASSTTSGSYEQYF.